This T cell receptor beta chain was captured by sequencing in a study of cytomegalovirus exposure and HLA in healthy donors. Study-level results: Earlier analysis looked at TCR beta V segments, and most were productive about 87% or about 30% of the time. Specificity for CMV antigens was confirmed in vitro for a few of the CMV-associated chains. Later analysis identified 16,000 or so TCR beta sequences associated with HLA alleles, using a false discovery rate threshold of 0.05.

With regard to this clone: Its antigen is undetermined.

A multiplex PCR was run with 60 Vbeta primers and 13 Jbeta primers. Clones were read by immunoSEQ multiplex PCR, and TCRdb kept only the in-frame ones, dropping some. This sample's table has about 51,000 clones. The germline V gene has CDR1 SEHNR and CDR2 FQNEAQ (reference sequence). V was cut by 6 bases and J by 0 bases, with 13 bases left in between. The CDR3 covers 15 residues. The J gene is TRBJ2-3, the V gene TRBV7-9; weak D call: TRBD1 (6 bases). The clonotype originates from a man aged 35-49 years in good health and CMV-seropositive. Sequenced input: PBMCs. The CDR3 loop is CASSGGQPSTDTQYF. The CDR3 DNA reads TGTGCCAGCAGTGGAGGACAGCCTAGCACAGATACGCAGTATTTT.